The clone carrying this T cell receptor (beta chain) was detected only a few times. Its antigen is undetermined. Over 95% purity was reached by all sorted populations. This entry is derived from a study of beta chain features in type 1 diabetes. Study at large: What patients shared with healthy donors was a similar profile of age, gender and cell yields.

As every portion of the isolated RNA was reverse transcribed, the sequencing read expressed TCRB transcripts. An average approximately 4 million reads came from naive, central memory and regulatory T cell samples. The assay was immunoSEQ multiplex PCR, and TCRdb's table has in-frame clones only and misses some. There are 160,000 or so clones in the sample; approximately 8.8% occur only once, and 0.7% lies in the top ten. Findings and limits, study-wide: Within patients, naive, central memory and Treg TCRB repertoires seemed more similar than within healthy donors. In every one of the four CD4+ subsets, TCRB CDR3s were moderately but significantly shorter in Type 1 diabetes patients.

The germline V gene has CDR1 MGHRA and CDR2 YSYEKL. The CDR3 length is 16 residues. V lost 1 base, J lost 3 bases, and 7 bases stayed unmatched. The V and J genes are TRBV4-1 and TRBJ2-7; 9 bases fit TRBD1. Sequenced: central memory CD4+ T cells from blood. The clonotype originates from a woman between 25 and 40 years old with type 1 diabetes. The CDR3 DNA is TGCGCCAGCAGCCAAGGCCCGACAGGGGGGGGCTACGAGCAGTACTTC. It encodes CASSQGPTGGGYEQYF.